This TCR beta chain emerged from a study of T cells expressing NK-cell markers. Looking at the study overall: The study drew TCR beta repertoires from sorted CD3+CD56+NKG2C+, CD3+CD56+NKG2C- and CD3+CD56-NKG2C+ T cells. Seven of the eight sequenced donors were HCMV-seropositive; one was seronegative.

On this clonotype: The antigen is undetermined.

The CDR3 spans 13 residues. CDR1 ENHRY and CDR2 SYGVKD come from the germline V gene. The study's findings and limits: Four donors likewise had their CD3+CD56-NKG2C+ fraction led by these clonotypes. Dominant NKG2C+ clonotypes in a handful of donors made up roughly 1.0-7.0% of CD8+ T cells.

TCRdb reprocessed the 5' RACE reads, keeping one entry per CDR3 protein, no DNA. This listing includes roughly 120,000 distinct CDR3 sequences. The origin of this receptor is a woman aged 18 to 75 in good health. Sequencing was performed on blood T cells: a sorted CD56 or NKG2C T cell subset, CD4+ or CD8+ T cells, or bulk PBMC T cells (not recorded which). The chain links TRBV10-3 to TRBJ1-1. The CDR3 reads CAISDGMNTEAFF.